This record concerns one TCR beta chain sequence. This sample is drawn from a study of blood T cell repertoires in COVID-19. Looking at the study overall: Sample material is recorded as cDNA or gDNA derived from T cells, B-cell-depleted T cells, or PBMCs.

The V and J ends lost 8 bases and 0 bases respectively, with 5 bases between them. The V gene's germline CDR1 is SQVTM and CDR2 ANQGSEA. The CDR3 extends over 11 amino acids. As originally analysed: Reference gene primer amplification gave estimated nucleated cell counts. The assay was immunoSEQ multiplex PCR, and TCRdb's table has in-frame clones only and misses some. Clone size and the V and J calls come from that table; the DNA yielded D and trimming. Of a few hundred thousand clones listed, about 91% are singletons. Sequenced: peripheral blood. The chain joins TRBV29-1 to TRBJ1-3; D uncertain. The TCR sequence derives from a woman aged 60-75 years with acute or convalescent COVID-19. CDR3 sequence reads: CSINSGNTIYF. The CDR3 nucleotides are TGCAGCATTAACTCTGGAAACACCATATATTTT.